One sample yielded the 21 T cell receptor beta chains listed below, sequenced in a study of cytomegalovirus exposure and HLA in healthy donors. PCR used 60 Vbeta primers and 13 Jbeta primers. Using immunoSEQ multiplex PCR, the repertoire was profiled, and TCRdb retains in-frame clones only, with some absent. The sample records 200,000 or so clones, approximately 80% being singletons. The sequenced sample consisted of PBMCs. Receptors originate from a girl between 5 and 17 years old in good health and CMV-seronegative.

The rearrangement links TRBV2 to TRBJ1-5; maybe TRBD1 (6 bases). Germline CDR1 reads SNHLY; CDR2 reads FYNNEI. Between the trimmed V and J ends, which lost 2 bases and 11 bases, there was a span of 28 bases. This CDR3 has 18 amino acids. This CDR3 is CASSEPLWKGVTSRAQHF. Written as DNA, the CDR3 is TGTGCCAGCAGTGAACCCCTATGGAAGGGGGTTACATCCAGAGCCCAGCATTTT.

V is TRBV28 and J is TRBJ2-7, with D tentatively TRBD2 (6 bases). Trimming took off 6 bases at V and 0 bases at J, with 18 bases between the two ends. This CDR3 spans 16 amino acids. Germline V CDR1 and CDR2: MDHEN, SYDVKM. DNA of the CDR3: TGTGCCAGCAGCCCCGCCGGGGGTGACCTCTCCTACGAGCAGTACTTC. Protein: CASSPAGGDLSYEQYF.

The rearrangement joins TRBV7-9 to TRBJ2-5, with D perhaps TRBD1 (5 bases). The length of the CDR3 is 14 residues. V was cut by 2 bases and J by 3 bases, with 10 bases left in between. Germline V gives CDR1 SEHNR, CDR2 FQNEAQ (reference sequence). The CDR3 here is CASSLRSREETQYF. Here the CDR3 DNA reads TGTGCCAGCAGCTTAAGGTCCAGGGAAGAGACCCAGTACTTC.

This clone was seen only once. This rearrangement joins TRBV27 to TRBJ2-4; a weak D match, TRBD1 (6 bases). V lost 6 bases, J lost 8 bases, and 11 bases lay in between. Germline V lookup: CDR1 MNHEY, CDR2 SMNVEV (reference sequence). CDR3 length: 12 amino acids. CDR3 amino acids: CASRQGQDIQYF. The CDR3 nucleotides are TGTGCCAGCAGACAGGGCCAAGACATTCAGTACTTC.

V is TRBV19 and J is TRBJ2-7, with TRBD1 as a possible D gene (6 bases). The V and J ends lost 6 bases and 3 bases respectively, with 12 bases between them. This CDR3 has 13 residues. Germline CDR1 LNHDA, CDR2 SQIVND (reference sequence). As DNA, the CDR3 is TGTGCCAGTAGACGGACAGCAGACTACGAGCAGTACTTC. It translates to CASRRTADYEQYF.

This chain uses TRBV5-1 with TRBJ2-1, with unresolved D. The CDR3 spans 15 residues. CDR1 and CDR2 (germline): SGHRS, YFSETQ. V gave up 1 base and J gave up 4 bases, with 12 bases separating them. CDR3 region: CASSLSVGEYNEQFF. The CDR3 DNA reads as TGCGCCAGCAGCTTGAGCGTAGGCGAATACAATGAGCAGTTCTTC.

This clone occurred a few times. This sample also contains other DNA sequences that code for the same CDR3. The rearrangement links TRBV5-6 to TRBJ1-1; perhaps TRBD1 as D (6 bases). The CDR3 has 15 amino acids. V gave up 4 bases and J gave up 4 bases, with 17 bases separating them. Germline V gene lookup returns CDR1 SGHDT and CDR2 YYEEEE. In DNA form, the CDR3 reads TGTGCCAGCAGCCCCGAACAGGGCGGACGCACTGAAGCTTTCTTT. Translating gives CASSPEQGGRTEAFF.

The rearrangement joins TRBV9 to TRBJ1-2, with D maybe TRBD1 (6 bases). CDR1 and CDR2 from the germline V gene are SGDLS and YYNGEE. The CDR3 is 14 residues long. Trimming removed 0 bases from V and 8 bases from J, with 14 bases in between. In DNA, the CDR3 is TGTGCCAGCAGCGTAGACGGGGGGCGCGGAGGCTACACCTTC. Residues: CASSVDGGRGGYTF.

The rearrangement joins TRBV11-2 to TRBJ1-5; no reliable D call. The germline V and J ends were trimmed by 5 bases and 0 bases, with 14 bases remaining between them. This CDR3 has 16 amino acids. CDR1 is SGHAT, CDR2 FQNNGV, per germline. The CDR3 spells CASSPTGSSSNQPQHF. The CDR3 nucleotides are TGTGCCAGCAGCCCAACGGGGTCATCTAGCAATCAGCCCCAGCATTTT.

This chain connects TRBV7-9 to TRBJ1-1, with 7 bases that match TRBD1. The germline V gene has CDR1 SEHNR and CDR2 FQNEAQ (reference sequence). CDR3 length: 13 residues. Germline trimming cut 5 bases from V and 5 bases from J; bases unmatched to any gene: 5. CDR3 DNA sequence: TGTGCCAGCAGCGGCACAGGGGTAACTGAAGCTTTCTTT. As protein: CASSGTGVTEAFF. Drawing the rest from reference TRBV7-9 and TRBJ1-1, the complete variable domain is DTGVSQNPRHKITKRGQNVTFRCDPISEHNRLYWYRQTLGQGPEFLTYFQNEAQLEKSRLLSDRFSAERPKGSFSTLEIQRTEQGDSAMYLCASSGTGVTEAFFGQGTRLTVV.

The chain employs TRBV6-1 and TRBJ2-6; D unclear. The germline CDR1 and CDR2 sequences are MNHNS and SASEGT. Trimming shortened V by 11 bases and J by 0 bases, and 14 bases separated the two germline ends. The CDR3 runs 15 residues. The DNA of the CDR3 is TGTGCCGGCCAGGTAACCCCCTCTGGGGCCAACGTCCTGACTTTC. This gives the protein CAGQVTPSGANVLTF.

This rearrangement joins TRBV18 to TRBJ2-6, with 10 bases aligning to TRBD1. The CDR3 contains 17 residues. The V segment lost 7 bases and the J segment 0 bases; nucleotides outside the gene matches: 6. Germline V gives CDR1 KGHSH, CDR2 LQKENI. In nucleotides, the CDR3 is TGTGCCAGCTGGACCGGGACAGGGGACTCTGGGGCCAACGTCCTGACTTTC. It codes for CASWTGTGDSGANVLTF.

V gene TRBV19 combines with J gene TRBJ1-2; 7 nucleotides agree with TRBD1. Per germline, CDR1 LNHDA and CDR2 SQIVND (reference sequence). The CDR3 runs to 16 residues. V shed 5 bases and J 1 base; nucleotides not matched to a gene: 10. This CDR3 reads CASSQGQALYNYGYTF. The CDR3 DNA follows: TGTGCCAGTAGTCAAGGACAGGCACTTTATAACTATGGCTACACCTTC.

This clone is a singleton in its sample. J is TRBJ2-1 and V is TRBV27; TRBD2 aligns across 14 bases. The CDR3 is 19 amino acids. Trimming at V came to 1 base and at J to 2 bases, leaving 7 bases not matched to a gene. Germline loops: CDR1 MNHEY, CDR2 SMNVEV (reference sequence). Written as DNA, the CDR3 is TGTGCCAGCAGTTTATTTTCCAAGACTAGCGGGGGGGCCTACAATGAGCAGTTCTTC. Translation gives CASSLFSKTSGGAYNEQFF.

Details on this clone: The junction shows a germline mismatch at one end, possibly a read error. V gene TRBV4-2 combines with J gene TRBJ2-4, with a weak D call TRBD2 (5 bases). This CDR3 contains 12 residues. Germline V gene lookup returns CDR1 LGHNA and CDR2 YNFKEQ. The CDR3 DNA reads TGTGCCAGCAGCCATCCACATCAACCCGGGGACTTC. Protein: CASSHPHQPGDF.

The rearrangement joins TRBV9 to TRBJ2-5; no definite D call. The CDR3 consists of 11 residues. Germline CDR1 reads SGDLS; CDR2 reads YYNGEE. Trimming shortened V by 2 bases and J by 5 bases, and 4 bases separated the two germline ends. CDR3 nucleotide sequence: TGTGCCAGCAGCGTTCGGGAGACCCAGTACTTC. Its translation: CASSVRETQYF.

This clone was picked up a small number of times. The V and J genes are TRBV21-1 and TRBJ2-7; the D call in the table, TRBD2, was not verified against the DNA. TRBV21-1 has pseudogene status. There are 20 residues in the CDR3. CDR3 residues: CASRSLPGTSGRWSSYEQYF. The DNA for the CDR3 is TGTGCCAGCAGAAGCCTTCCCGGGACTAGCGGGAGGTGGAGCTCCTACGAGCAGTACTTC.

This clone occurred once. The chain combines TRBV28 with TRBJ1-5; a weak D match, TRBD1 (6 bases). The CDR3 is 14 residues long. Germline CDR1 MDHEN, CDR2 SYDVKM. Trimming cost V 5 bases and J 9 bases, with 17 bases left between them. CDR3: CASSLRQAPGPQHF. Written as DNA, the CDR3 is TGTGCCAGCAGTCTCAGACAGGCCCCTGGGCCCCAGCATTTT.

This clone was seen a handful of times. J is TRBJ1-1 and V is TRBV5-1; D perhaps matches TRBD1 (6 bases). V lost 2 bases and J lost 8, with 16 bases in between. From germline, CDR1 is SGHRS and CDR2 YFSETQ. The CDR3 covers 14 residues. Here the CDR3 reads CASSLTQGLWEAFF. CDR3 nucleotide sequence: TGCGCCAGCAGCTTAACTCAGGGGCTCTGGGAAGCTTTCTTT.

The CDR3 is CASSTLGGQKQYF. CDR3 in DNA: TGTGCCAGCAGTACCCTCGGGGGTCAGAAGCAGTACTTC. The chain employs TRBV28 and TRBJ2-7, with D possibly being TRBD2 (6 bases). The germline V gene encodes CDR1 MDHEN and CDR2 SYDVKM. The CDR3 consists of 13 residues. V dropped 5 bases and J dropped 8 bases, with 16 bases sitting between them. The whole variable domain, filled in from reference TRBV28 and TRBJ2-7, reads DVKVTQSSRYLVKRTGEKVFLECVQDMDHENMFWYRQDPGLGLRLIYFSYDVKMKEKGDIPEGYSVSREKKERFSLILESASTNQTSMYLCASSTLGGQKQYFGPGTRLTVT.

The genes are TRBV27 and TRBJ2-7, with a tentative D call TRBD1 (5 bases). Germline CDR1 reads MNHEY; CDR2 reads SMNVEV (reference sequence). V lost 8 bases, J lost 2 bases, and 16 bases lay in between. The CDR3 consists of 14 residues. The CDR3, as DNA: TGTGCCAGCGGGTTGAACCAGGGTACCTACGAGCAGTACTTC. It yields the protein CASGLNQGTYEQYF.